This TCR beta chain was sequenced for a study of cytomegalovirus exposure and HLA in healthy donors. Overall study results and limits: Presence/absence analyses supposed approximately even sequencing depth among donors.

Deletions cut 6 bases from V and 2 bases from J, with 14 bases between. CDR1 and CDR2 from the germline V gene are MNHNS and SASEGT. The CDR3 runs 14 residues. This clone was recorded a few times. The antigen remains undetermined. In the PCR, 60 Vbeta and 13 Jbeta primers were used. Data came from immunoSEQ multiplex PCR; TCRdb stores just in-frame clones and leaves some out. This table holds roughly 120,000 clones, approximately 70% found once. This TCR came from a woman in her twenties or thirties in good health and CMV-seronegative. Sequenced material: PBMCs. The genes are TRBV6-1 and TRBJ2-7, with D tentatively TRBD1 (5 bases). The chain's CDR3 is CASRNQGMTYEQYF. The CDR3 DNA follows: TGTGCCAGCAGGAACCAGGGAATGACCTACGAGCAGTACTTC.